This passage covers 22 T cell receptor beta chains from one sample sequenced in a study of cytomegalovirus exposure and HLA in healthy donors (dated by TCRdb to the late 2010s). The library was built by means of the immunoSEQ multiplex PCR assay. For the multiplex PCR, a mixture combining 60 forward primers for TCR Vbeta segments and 13 reverse primers for TCR Jbeta segments was used. TCRdb limited this immuneACCESS table to in-frame rearrangements with V and J called. A share of clones is missing; checked studies link under half to unresolved V genes, and the rest is unexplained. This sample holds 95,000 or so clones; approximately 80% were observed only once. About 5% of the sample belongs to the ten largest clones. Sequences were obtained from PBMCs. These receptors all come from a woman aged 35 to 49 in good health and CMV-seronegative.

V and J are TRBV9 and TRBJ1-5; D gene ambiguous. Germline lookup yields CDR1 SGDLS and CDR2 YYNGEE. With 0 bases removed from V and 0 bases from J, the gap between germline ends came to 7 bases. The CDR3 extends over 15 amino acids. The CDR3 here is CASSVGGYSNQPQHF. The CDR3 bases are TGTGCCAGCAGCGTAGGAGGGTATAGCAATCAGCCCCAGCATTTT.

The chain joins TRBV6-6 to TRBJ2-1; 9 bases agree with TRBD2. The germline CDR1 and CDR2 sequences are MNHNY and SVGAGI (reference sequence). With V trimmed by 2 bases and J by 4 bases, 3 bases remained unmatched. The CDR3 consists of 15 residues. DNA for the CDR3: TGTGCCAGCAGTTACGGCCTAGCGGGGTACAATGAGCAGTTCTTC. Its translation: CASSYGLAGYNEQFF.

The rearrangement joins TRBV4-1 to TRBJ2-5; 8 bases are shared with TRBD2. CDR3 length: 15 amino acids. J was trimmed by 6 bases and V by 0 bases; bases with no gene match: 6. Germline CDR1 reads MGHRA; CDR2 reads YSYEKL. The CDR3: CASSQDTGRVQTQYF. For the CDR3, the DNA is TGCGCCAGCAGCCAAGATACCGGGAGGGTACAGACCCAGTACTTC.

The chain recombines TRBV18 with TRBJ2-5, with no clear D. Trimming removed 6 bases from V and 1 base from J, with 15 bases in between. The CDR3 has 15 amino acids. Per the germline V gene, CDR1 is KGHSH and CDR2 is LQKENI. The CDR3 protein is CASSSGITIQETQYF. The DNA for the CDR3 is TGTGCCAGCTCTTCGGGTATAACCATCCAAGAGACCCAGTACTTC. Full variable domain (remainder filled in from reference TRBV18 and TRBJ2-5): NAGVMQNPRHLVRRRGQEARLRCSPMKGHSHVYWYRQLPEEGLKFMVYLQKENIIDESGMPKERFSAEFPKEGPSILRIQQVVRGDSAAYFCASSSGITIQETQYFGPGTRLLVL.

This chain joins TRBV12-2 and TRBJ1-5; the table's D call, TRBD1, has no DNA check behind it. TRBV12-2 is reported as a pseudogene. This CDR3 region has 16 residues. The CDR3 DNA sequence: TGTGCAAGTCGCCCGACAGGGTTGATTTTCGATCAGCCCCAGCATTTT. Translation gives CASRPTGLIFDQPQHF.

The CDR3 protein is CASSQDQASGGTTDTQYF. The CDR3 DNA reads TGTGCCAGCAGCCAAGATCAAGCTAGCGGGGGCACCACAGATACGCAGTATTTT. The V and J genes are TRBV4-2 and TRBJ2-3, with TRBD2 identical over 10 bases. The germline CDR1 and CDR2 sequences are LGHNA and YNFKEQ. J lost 2 bases, V lost 0 bases, and 8 bases had no gene match. This CDR3 region has 18 residues.

This clone was seen more than once but under ten times. The chain recombines TRBV4-1 with TRBJ1-5; D perhaps matches TRBD1 (6 bases). The V gene's germline CDR1 is MGHRA and CDR2 YSYEKL. The CDR3 is 14 residues long. V gave up 4 bases and J gave up 3 bases, with 10 bases separating them. CDR3 nucleotide sequence: TGCGCCAGCAGCCCCAGACAGGACAATCAGCCCCAGCATTTT. Translating it yields CASSPRQDNQPQHF.

The chain combines TRBV19 with TRBJ1-2, with 9 bases fitting TRBD1. This CDR3 is 16 amino acids long. V lost 7 bases, J lost 8 bases, and 17 bases stayed unmatched. Germline V gives CDR1 LNHDA, CDR2 SQIVND (reference sequence). The CDR3 DNA reads TGTGCCAGTAACCTGGACAGGGGATATCCCGTCTGGGGCTACACCTTC. Translated, it gives CASNLDRGYPVWGYTF.

In this sample, this clone is medium-sized. The rearrangement joins TRBV6-1 to TRBJ2-2; possible D gene TRBD2, 6 bases. The V end was cut by 8 bases, the J end by 2 bases, with 6 bases between. Germline V gives CDR1 MNHNS, CDR2 SASEGT. CDR3 size: 12 residues. The DNA for the CDR3 is TGTGCCAGCGGGACTAACACCGGGGAGCTGTTTTTT. It translates to CASGTNTGELFF.

The table lists this clone with a count of one. The V and J genes are TRBV2 and TRBJ1-4, with 8 bases aligning to TRBD1. J gave up 17 bases and V 7 bases, and 18 bases lay outside the gene matches. The CDR3 sequence is 14 residues long. Looked up from germline, CDR1 is SNHLY and CDR2 is FYNNEI. The CDR3 spells CASMSGAGTGGHFF. CDR3 nucleotides: TGTGCCAGCATGAGTGGAGCAGGGACAGGAGGACATTTTTTT.

This chain connects TRBV2 to TRBJ1-4, with TRBD1 as a possible D gene (5 bases). Trimming removed 10 bases at V and 2 bases at J, with 14 bases between. This CDR3 spans 14 amino acids. Germline CDR1 and CDR2: SNHLY and FYNNEI. CDR3 coding DNA: TGTGCCACACAAACTGGGGGGACTAATGAAAAACTGTTTTTT. Amino acid sequence: CATQTGGTNEKLFF. Complete variable domain (other parts from reference TRBV2 and TRBJ1-4): EPEVTQTPSHQVTQMGQEVILRCVPISNHLYFYWYRQILGQKVEFLVSFYNNEISEKSEIFDDQFSVERPDGSNFTLKIRSTKLEDSAMYFCATQTGGTNEKLFFGSGTQLSVL.

This chain joins TRBV9 and TRBJ1-2; D is unclear. The ends were cut back, 2 bases at V and 5 bases at J, with 16 bases in the middle. The CDR3 length is 15 residues. Germline V gene data show CDR1 as SGDLS and CDR2 as YYNGEE. The CDR3 DNA reads as TGTGCCAGCAGCGTGACGGACGGTCCGGGGTATGGCTACACCTTC. This sequence encodes CASSVTDGPGYGYTF.

The V call is TRBV6-5, the J call TRBJ1-1; maybe TRBD1 (6 bases). Deletions cut 6 bases from V and 11 bases from J, with 19 bases between. There are 13 residues in the CDR3. Germline V gene lookup returns CDR1 MNHEY and CDR2 SVGAGI. The CDR3 DNA sequence: TGTGCCAGCAGAATATCTATGCGCCAGGGGGCTTTCTTT. Protein: CASRISMRQGAFF.

Only a few counts were recorded for this clone. The chain carries TRBV2 and TRBJ2-1; possibly TRBD1 for D (5 bases). CDR1 is SNHLY, CDR2 FYNNEI, per germline. V was shortened by 1 base and J by 7 bases, with 11 bases between the two germline ends. CDR3 length equals 14 residues. The CDR3 bases are TGTGCCAGCAGTGAAGTTGTCAGGGAAAATGAGCAGTTCTTC. Translated: CASSEVVRENEQFF. Complete variable domain (other parts from reference TRBV2 and TRBJ2-1): EPEVTQTPSHQVTQMGQEVILRCVPISNHLYFYWYRQILGQKVEFLVSFYNNEISEKSEIFDDQFSVERPDGSNFTLKIRSTKLEDSAMYFCASSEVVRENEQFFGPGTRLTVL.

This clone was counted a few times. The chain joins TRBV19 to TRBJ2-7, with TRBD2 matching over 7 bases. There are 14 residues in the CDR3. Germline CDR1 is LNHDA and CDR2 is SQIVND (reference sequence). J was trimmed by 5 bases and V by 5 bases; bases with no gene match: 9. This CDR3 reads CASSRRAGWDEQYF. In DNA, the CDR3 is TGTGCCAGTAGTCGACGAGCGGGGTGGGACGAGCAGTACTTC.

The CDR3 nucleotides read TGTGCCAGCAGTTTCCGGGACATAGTTAGGTATCAGCCCCAGCATTTT. Its translation is CASSFRDIVRYQPQHF. The rearrangement uses TRBV28 and TRBJ1-5, with D perhaps matching TRBD1 (6 bases). The CDR3 loop spans 16 amino acids. V lost 3 bases, J lost 5 bases, and 17 bases lay in between. Germline CDR1 reads MDHEN; CDR2 reads SYDVKM.

The rearrangement uses TRBV7-3 and TRBJ1-1; D unresolved. The CDR3 is 12 amino acids. The V and J ends lost 6 bases and 8 bases respectively, with 13 bases between them. Germline assignment: CDR1 SGHTA and CDR2 FQGTGA. The chain's CDR3 is CASSPSGQEAFF. The CDR3 coding sequence is TGTGCCAGCAGTCCTTCTGGGCAGGAAGCTTTCTTT.

CDR3 amino acids: CASRDRTATNEKLFF. The CDR3 DNA follows: TGTGCCAGCAGGGACAGGACTGCAACTAATGAAAAACTGTTTTTT. This chain connects TRBV7-9 to TRBJ1-4, with 7 positions matching TRBD1. The J segment lost 0 bases and the V segment lost 6 bases, leaving 4 bases of the junction unmatched. The CDR3 is made up of 15 amino acids. Germline-derived CDR1 and CDR2 are SEHNR and FQNEAQ (reference sequence).

The chain carries TRBV12-5 and TRBJ1-1, with TRBD1 as a possible D gene (5 bases). Germline V CDR1 and CDR2: LGHNT, FRNRAP. Trimming cost V 5 bases and J 2 bases, with 12 bases left between them. The CDR3 loop spans 14 amino acids. The DNA of the CDR3 is TGTGCTAGTGGTACGGGACTAACTAACACTGAAGCTTTCTTT. Protein sequence: CASGTGLTNTEAFF. Full variable domain (outside the CDR3, taken from reference TRBV12-5 and TRBJ1-1): DARVTQTPRHKVTEMGQEVTMRCQPILGHNTVFWYRQTMMQGLELLAYFRNRAPLDDSGMPKDRFSAEMPDATLATLKIQPSEPRDSAVYFCASGTGLTNTEAFFGQGTRLTVV.

For the CDR3, the DNA is TGCGCCAGCAGCCCGCAGGGAATAGGGAACATTCAGTACTTC. Residues: CASSPQGIGNIQYF. V usage is TRBV5-1 and J usage is TRBJ2-4; D may be TRBD1 (5 bases). This CDR3 is 14 amino acids long. Trimming took 4 bases from V and 7 from J, leaving 15 bases between them. Per germline, CDR1 SGHRS and CDR2 YFSETQ.

J is TRBJ2-7 and V is TRBV2, with 8 bases lining up with TRBD1. Per the germline V gene, CDR1 is SNHLY and CDR2 is FYNNEI. The CDR3 consists of 15 residues. J was trimmed by 1 base and V by 8 bases; bases with no gene match: 10. In DNA form, the CDR3 reads TGTGCCAGCGCCCTCGGGGGACAGGCTTCCTACGAGCAGTACTTC. It translates to CASALGGQASYEQYF.

The V and J genes are TRBV30 and TRBJ1-5; tentatively, D is TRBD1 (6 bases). Trimming shortened V by 1 base and J by 7 bases, and 11 bases separated the two germline ends. The CDR3 extends over 13 amino acids. CDR1 is GTSNPN, CDR2 SVGIG, per germline (reference sequence). CDR3 in DNA: TGTGCCTGGAGTGGACAGGAATACCAGCCCCAGCATTTT. Translated, it gives CAWSGQEYQPQHF.